The present T cell receptor (beta chain) was sequenced within a study of CD8+CD57+ T cells in acquired aplastic anemia. Flow cytometry had shown expanded CD8+CD57+ cells in the patients chosen for sequencing. There are a few counts of this clonotype. Germline V CDR1 and CDR2: WNHNN, SYGVQD (reference sequence). CDR3 size: 15 residues. V shed 6 bases and J shed 7 bases, with 19 bases lying between them. The use of genomic DNA as template underpinned the TCR beta VDJ and CDR3 profiling. TCRdb independently ran MiXCR on the reads; one entry per CDR3 protein. The sample lists 150,000 to 200,000 distinct CDR3 sequences; about half were seen once.

This chain joins TRBV10-1 and TRBJ2-1; maybe TRBD2 (6 bases). The receptor's source is a human donor with aplastic anemia. Sequencing input: sorted CD4+, CD8+, or CD8+CD57+ T cells (not recorded which) from PBMCs. CDR3 amino acids: CASRGTGTPGNEQFF. In nucleotides, the CDR3 is TGCGCCAGCAGGGGAACCGGGACTCCGGGGAATGAGCAGTTCTTC.